The T cell receptor (beta chain) under discussion was sequenced for a study of Ad26.COV2.S vaccination and SARS-CoV-2 variants. Method: immunoSEQ multiplex PCR; TCRdb's copy keeps in-frame clones and lacks some. The repertoire holds 380,000 or so clones, with about 89% as singletons. Treatment reported: roughly 19 received Ad26.COV2.S at low or high dose, single or two shots; about 5 received placebo; per-sample allocation not given. All samples were drawn on day 63, counting from the first vaccine or placebo injection. Trimming took 2 bases from V and 3 from J; bases not matched to a gene: 5. The CDR3 consists of 15 residues. Per germline, CDR1 SEHNR and CDR2 FQNEAQ (reference sequence).

The receptor comes from a person between 18 and 59 years old who received the Ad26.COV2.S COVID-19 vaccine or a placebo. The chain uses TRBV7-9 and TRBJ2-3; 7 positions agree with TRBD2. Sample: peripheral blood, taken in a trial of Ad26.COV2.S vaccine versus placebo. This CDR3 reads CASSLIGTKTDTQYF. CDR3 nucleotide sequence: TGTGCCAGCAGCTTAATCGGGACTAAGACAGATACGCAGTATTTT.